Following are 9 T cell receptor beta chains from one sample sequenced in a study of blood T cells in healthy people across ages. Together with a sample-barcoded 5' primer, a J-beta primer mix was included in a second PCR lasting about 6 to 11 cycles. TCRdb recomputed calls from the 5' RACE reads with MiXCR, one row per CDR3 protein. The sample lists about 280,000 distinct CDR3 sequences; about 25% were seen once. Sequenced input: blood. These receptors were collected from a woman in her 70s in good health.

This clonotype was counted between two and nine times. The rearrangement joins TRBV27 to TRBJ2-1; 13 nucleotides line up with TRBD2. CDR3 length equals 17 residues. The germline V gene encodes CDR1 MNHEY and CDR2 SMNVEV (reference sequence). Trimming cost V 5 bases and J 2 bases; bases outside gene matches: 6. This chain's CDR3 is CASSTRTSGRPYNEQFF. DNA of the CDR3: TGTGCCAGCAGTACCAGGACTAGCGGGAGACCCTACAATGAGCAGTTCTTC.

This clonotype was seen many times. The rearrangement uses TRBV7-9 and TRBJ2-5; TRBD1 is a possible D gene (6 bases). Near its end, the DNA agrees better with TRBJ2-7, so the J call may be wrong. The CDR3 spans 14 residues. Germline-derived CDR1 and CDR2 are SEHNR and FQNEAQ (reference sequence). CDR3 nucleotides: TGTGCCAGCAGCTTACAGGGGCTTCCCTACGAGCAGTACTTC. It codes for CASSLQGLPYEQYF.

The chain has TRBV7-2 and TRBJ1-1, with TRBD1 matching over 9 bases. The CDR3 has 14 residues. CDR1 is SGHTA and CDR2 is FQGNSA in the germline V gene. V trimming: 6 bases; J trimming: 5 bases; junction bases outside the gene matches: 7. CDR3 sequence reads: CASSEQGARTEAFF. CDR3 coding DNA: TGTGCCAGCAGTGAACAGGGGGCGCGAACTGAAGCTTTCTTT.

This chain uses TRBV10-2 with TRBJ1-2, with D perhaps TRBD1 (5 bases). Per germline, CDR1 WSHSY and CDR2 SAAADI. There are 15 residues in the CDR3. The V gene lost 0 bases and the J gene lost 2 bases, with 10 bases spanning the gap. CDR3 sequence reads: CASSESAGSNYGYTF. The CDR3 DNA follows: TGCGCCAGCAGTGAGTCCGCAGGGTCAAACTATGGCTACACCTTC.

The chain recombines TRBV4-3 with TRBJ2-1; D may be TRBD2 (5 bases). Germline CDR1 reads LGHNA; CDR2 reads YSLEER. Deletions cut 0 bases from V and 5 bases from J, with 11 bases between. CDR3 size: 15 residues. The CDR3, as DNA: TGCGCCAGCAGCCAAGAAGCTTCACTAGACAATGAGCAGTTCTTC. This gives the protein CASSQEASLDNEQFF.

This clonotype was detected ten times or more. V is TRBV12-3 or TRBV12-4 and J is TRBJ2-7; TRBD1 might be the D (6 bases). The CDR3 is 12 residues long. The V gene lost 5 bases and the J gene lost 4 bases, with 9 bases spanning the gap. CDR3 DNA: TGTGCCAGCAGTCGGACAGTTTACGAGCAGTACTTC. Protein product: CASSRTVYEQYF.

This clonotype was recorded a few times. CDR3 region: CSVEGYPGGTEAFF. The CDR3, as DNA: TGCAGCGTTGAAGGGTACCCCGGCGGCACTGAAGCTTTCTTT. The rearrangement uses TRBV29-1 and TRBJ1-1; D gene ambiguous. Trimming pared 1 base from V and 4 bases from J, leaving 13 bases between. There are 14 residues in the CDR3. Germline V gives CDR1 SQVTM, CDR2 ANQGSEA. The whole variable domain, remainder taken from reference TRBV29-1 and TRBJ1-1, is SAVISQKPSRDICQRGTSLTIQCQVDSQVTMMFWYRQQPGQSLTLIATANQGSEATYESGFVIDKFPISRPNLTFSTLTVSNMSPEDSSIYLCSVEGYPGGTEAFFGQGTRLTVV.

This clonotype was found a few times. The chain has TRBV7-8 and TRBJ2-7; 9 bases match TRBD2. CDR1 and CDR2 (germline): SGHVS, FQNEAQ. The CDR3 is 14 amino acids. V dropped 1 base and J dropped 8; count of bases not matched to a gene: 6. CDR3: CASSLDGTSSKQYF. DNA for the CDR3: TGTGCCAGCAGCTTAGATGGGACTAGCTCGAAGCAGTACTTC. Based on the CDR3 plus reference TRBV7-8 and TRBJ2-7, the full variable domain is GAGVSQSPRYKVAKRGQDVALRCDPISGHVSLFWYQQALGQGPEFLTYFQNEAQLDKSGLPSDRFFAERPEGSVSTLKIQRTQQEDSAVYLCASSLDGTSSKQYFGPGTRLTVT.

CDR3 DNA: TGTGCCACCAGCGGCCGCGACACCCGTAAAGATACGCAGTATTTT. Translating it yields CATSGRDTRKDTQYF. The rearrangement uses TRBV15 and TRBJ2-3; D unclear. Germline V gives CDR1 LNHNV, CDR2 YYDKDF (reference sequence). This CDR3 spans 15 amino acids. Trimming took 5 bases from V and 5 from J, leaving 17 bases between them.